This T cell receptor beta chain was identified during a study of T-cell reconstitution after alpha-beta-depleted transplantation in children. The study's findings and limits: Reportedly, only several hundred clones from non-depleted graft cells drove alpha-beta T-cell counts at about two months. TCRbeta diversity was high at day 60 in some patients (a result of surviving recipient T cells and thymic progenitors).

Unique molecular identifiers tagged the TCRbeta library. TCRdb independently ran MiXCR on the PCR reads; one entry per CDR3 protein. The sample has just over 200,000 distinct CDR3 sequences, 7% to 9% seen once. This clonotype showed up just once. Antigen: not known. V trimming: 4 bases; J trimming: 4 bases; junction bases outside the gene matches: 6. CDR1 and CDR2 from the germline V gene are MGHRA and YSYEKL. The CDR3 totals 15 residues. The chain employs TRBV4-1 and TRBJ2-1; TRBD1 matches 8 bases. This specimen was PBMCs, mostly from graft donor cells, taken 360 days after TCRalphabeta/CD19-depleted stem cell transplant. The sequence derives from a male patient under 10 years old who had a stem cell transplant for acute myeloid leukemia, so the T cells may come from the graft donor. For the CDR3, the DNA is TGCGCCAGCAGCCCGGGCAGGGGGCTTTACAATGAGCAGTTCTTC. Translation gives CASSPGRGLYNEQFF.